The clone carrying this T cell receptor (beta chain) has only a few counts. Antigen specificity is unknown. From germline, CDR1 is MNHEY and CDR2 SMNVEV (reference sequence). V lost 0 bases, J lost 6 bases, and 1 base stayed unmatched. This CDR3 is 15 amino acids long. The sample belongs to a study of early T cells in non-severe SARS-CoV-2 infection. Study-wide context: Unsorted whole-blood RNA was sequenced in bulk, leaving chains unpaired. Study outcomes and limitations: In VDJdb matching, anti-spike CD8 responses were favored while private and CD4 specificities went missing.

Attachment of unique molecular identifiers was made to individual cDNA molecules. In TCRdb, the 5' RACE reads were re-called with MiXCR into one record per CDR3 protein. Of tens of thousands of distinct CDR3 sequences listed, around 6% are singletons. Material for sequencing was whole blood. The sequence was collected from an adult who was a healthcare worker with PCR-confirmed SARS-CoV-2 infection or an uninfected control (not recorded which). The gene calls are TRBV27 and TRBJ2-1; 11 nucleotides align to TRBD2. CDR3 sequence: CASSLSTSGVNEQFF. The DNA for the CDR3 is TGTGCCAGCAGTTTATCGACTAGCGGGGTCAATGAGCAGTTCTTC.